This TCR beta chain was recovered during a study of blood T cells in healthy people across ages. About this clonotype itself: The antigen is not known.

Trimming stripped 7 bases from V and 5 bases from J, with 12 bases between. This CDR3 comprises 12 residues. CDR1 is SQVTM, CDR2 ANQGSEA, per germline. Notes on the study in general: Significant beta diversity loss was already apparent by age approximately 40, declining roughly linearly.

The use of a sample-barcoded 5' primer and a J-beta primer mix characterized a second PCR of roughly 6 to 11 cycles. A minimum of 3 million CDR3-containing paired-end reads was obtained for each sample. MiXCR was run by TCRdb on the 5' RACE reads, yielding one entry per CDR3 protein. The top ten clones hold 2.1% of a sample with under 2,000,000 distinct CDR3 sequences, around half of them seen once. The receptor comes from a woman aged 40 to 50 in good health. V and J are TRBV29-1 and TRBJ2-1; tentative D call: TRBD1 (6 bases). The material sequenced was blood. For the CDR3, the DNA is TGCAGCGGCGGACAGTACAACAATGAGCAGTTCTTC. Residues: CSGGQYNNEQFF.